This T cell receptor beta chain was recorded in a study of blood T cells in healthy people across ages. Study results and caveats: Per million T cells, the diversity of TCR beta decreased roughly linearly as age advanced.

Sample-barcoded 5' priming and a J-beta primer mix drove a second PCR of about 7 to 11 cycles. Each cDNA molecule was tagged by a template-switch adaptor with 12 random nucleotides. A single record per CDR3 protein comes from TCRdb applying MiXCR to the 5' RACE reads. The sample carries hundreds of thousands of distinct CDR3 sequences, 55% to 70% recorded once. Details on this clonotype: Its target is unknown.

J lost 0 bases, V lost 5 bases, and 11 bases had no gene match. The CDR3 covers 18 residues. CDR1 and CDR2 from the germline V gene are SGHKS and YYEKEE (reference sequence). The chain uses TRBV5-5 and TRBJ1-2, with 12 nucleotides matching TRBD1. Sequences were obtained from blood. The receptor was derived from a man aged 25-40 years in good health. The CDR3 sequence is CASRKGQGAIKTNYGYTF. In DNA, the CDR3 is TGTGCCAGCAGAAAGGGACAGGGGGCGATAAAAACTAACTATGGCTACACCTTC. Looking up the rest from reference TRBV5-5 and TRBJ1-2 gives the full variable domain: DAGVTQSPTHLIKTRGQQVTLRCSPISGHKSVSWYQQVLGQGPQFIFQYYEKEERGRGNFPDRFSARQFPNYSSELNVNALLLGDSALYLCASRKGQGAIKTNYGYTFGSGTRLTVV.